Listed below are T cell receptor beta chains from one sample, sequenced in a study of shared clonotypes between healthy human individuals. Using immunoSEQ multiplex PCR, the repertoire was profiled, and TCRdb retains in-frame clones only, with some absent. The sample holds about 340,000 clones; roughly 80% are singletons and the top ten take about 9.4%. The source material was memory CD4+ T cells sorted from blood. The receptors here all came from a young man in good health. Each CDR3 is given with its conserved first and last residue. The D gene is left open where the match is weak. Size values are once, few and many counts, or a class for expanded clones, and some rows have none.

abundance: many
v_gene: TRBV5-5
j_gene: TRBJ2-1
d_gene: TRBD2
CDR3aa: CASSLVGLAGVSYGNEQFF
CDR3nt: TGTGCCAGCAGCTTGGTCGGACTAGCGGGAGTTTCCTATGGGAATGAGCAGTTCTTC

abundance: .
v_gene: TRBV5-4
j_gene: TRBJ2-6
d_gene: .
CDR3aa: CASSVPSSGANVLTF
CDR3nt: TGTGCCAGCAGCGTACCCAGCTCTGGGGCCAACGTCCTGACTTTC

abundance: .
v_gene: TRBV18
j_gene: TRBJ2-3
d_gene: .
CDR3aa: CASSPPGNLASTDTQYF
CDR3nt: TGTGCCAGCTCACCACCTGGAAACTTAGCAAGCACAGATACGCAGTATTTT

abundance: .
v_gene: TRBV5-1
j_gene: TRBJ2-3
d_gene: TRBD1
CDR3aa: CASSKDRVPDTQYF
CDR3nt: TGCGCCAGCAGCAAGGACAGGGTTCCAGATACGCAGTATTTT

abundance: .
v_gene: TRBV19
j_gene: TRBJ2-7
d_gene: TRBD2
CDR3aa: CASSTVRLAGARNEQYF
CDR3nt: TGTGCCAGTAGTACCGTGCGACTAGCGGGAGCCCGGAACGAGCAGTACTTC

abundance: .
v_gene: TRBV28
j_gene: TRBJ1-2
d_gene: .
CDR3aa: CASSHTQPNYGYTF
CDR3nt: TGTGCCAGCAGCCACACACAGCCAAACTATGGCTACACCTTC

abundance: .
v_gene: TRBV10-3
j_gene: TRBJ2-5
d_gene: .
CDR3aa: CAISDSTQETQYF
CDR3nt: TGTGCCATCAGTGATTCGACTCAAGAGACCCAGTACTTC

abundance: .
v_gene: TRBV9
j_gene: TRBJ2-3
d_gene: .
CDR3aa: CASSVGPNSDTQYF
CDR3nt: TGTGCCAGCAGCGTAGGACCAAATTCAGATACGCAGTATTTT

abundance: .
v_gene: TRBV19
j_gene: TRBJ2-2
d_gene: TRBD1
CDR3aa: CASSATGGPGELFF
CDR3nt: TGTGCCAGTAGTGCAACAGGGGGACCCGGGGAGCTGTTTTTT

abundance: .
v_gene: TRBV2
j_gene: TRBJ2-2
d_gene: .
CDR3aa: CASSSDRWRTGELFF
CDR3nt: TGTGCCAGCAGTTCCGACAGGTGGAGGACCGGGGAGCTGTTTTTT

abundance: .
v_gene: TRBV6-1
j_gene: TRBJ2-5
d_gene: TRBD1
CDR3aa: CASSEGQPERSQYF
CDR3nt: TGTGCCAGCAGTGAGGGACAGCCAGAGAGGTCCCAGTACTTC

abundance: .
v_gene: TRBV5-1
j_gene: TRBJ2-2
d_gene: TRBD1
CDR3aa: CASGQGYTGELFF
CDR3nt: TGCGCCAGCGGACAGGGATACACCGGGGAGCTGTTTTTT

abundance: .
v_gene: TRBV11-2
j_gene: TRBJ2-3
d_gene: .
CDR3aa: CASSPSPSTDTQYF
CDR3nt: TGTGCCAGCAGCCCTAGTCCCAGCACAGATACGCAGTATTTT

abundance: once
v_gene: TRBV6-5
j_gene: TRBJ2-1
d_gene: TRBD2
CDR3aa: CASSFPGRERLAQFF
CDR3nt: TGTGCCAGCAGTTTCCCCGGGCGGGAGCGCCTCGCGCAGTTCTTC

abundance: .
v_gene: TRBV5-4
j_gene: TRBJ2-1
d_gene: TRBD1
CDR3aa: CASSLGQGYNEQFF
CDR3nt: TGTGCCAGCAGCCTGGGACAGGGATACAATGAGCAGTTCTTC

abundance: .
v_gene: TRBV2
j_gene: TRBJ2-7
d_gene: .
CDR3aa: CASAGSGSSYEQYF
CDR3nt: TGTGCCAGCGCCGGGTCCGGGAGCTCCTACGAGCAGTACTTC

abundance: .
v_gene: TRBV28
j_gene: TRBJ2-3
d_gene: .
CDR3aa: CASSLVAPRDNRTDTQYF
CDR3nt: TGTGCCAGCAGTTTAGTGGCACCCCGGGACAACCGCACAGATACGCAGTATTTT

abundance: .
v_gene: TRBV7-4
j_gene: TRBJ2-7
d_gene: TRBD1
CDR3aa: CASSLWDRNYEQYF
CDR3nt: TGTGCCAGCAGCCTCTGGGACAGAAACTACGAGCAGTACTTC

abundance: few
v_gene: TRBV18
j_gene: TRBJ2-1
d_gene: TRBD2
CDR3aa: CASSPPGGSRKQFF
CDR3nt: TGTGCCAGCTCACCACCGGGGGGGAGCCGGAAGCAGTTCTTC

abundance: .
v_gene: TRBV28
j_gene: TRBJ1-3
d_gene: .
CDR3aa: CASIKNTIYF
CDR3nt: TGTGCCAGCATCAAAAACACCATATATTTT

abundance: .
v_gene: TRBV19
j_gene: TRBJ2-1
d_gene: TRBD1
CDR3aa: CARDRLVYNEQFF
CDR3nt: TGTGCCAGGGACAGGTTAGTTTACAATGAGCAGTTCTTC

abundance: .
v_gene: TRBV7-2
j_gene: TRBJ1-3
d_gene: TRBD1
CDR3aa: CASSSGQGVGNTIYF
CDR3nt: TGTGCCAGCAGCTCGGGACAGGGGGTCGGAAACACCATATATTTT

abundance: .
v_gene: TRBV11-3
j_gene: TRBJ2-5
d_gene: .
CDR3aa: CASSPGGTIETQYF
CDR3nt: TGTGCCAGCAGCCCCGGAGGAACAATAGAGACCCAGTACTTC

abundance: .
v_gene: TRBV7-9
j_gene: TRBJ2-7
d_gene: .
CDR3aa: CASSARGFRDRDYEQYF
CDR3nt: TGTGCCAGCAGCGCGCGGGGGTTCCGGGACAGAGACTACGAGCAGTACTTC

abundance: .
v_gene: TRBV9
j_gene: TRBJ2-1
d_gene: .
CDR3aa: CASSVAGYNEQFF
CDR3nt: TGTGCCAGCAGCGTGGCGGGCTACAATGAGCAGTTCTTC

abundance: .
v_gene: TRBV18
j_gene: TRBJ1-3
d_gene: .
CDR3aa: CASSQVGVKAGNTIYF
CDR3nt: TGTGCCAGCTCTCAAGTAGGGGTGAAGGCTGGAAACACCATATATTTT

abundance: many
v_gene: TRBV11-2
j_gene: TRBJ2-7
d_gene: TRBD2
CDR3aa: CASSTARGVGSYEQYF
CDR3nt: TGTGCCAGCAGCACCGCCCGGGGGGTTGGCTCCTACGAGCAGTACTTC

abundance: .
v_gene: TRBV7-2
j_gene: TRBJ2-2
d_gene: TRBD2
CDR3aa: CASSLPRSGRARTGELFF
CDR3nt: TGTGCCAGCAGCTTACCCCGTAGCGGGAGAGCTCGGACCGGGGAGCTGTTTTTT

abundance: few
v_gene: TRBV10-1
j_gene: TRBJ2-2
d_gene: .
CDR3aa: CATRGTTGELFF
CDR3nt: TGCGCCACGAGAGGAACGACCGGGGAGCTGTTTTTT

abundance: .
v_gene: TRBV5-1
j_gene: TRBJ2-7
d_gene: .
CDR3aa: CASSPALGVPPNEQYF
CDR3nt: TGCGCCAGCAGCCCCGCCCTTGGGGTCCCACCTAACGAGCAGTACTTC

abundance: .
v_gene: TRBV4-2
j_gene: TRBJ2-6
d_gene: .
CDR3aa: CASSQDPRAGSSGANVLTF
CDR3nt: TGTGCCAGCAGCCAAGATCCCAGGGCGGGAAGCTCTGGGGCCAACGTCCTGACTTTC

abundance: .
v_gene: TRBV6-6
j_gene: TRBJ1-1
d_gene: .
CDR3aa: CASSRGQNTEAFF
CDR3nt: TGTGCCAGCAGTCGGGGACAGAACACTGAAGCTTTCTTT

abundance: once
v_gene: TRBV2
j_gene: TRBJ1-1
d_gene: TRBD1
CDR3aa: CASSRDSGGGAEAFF
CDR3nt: TGTGCCAGCAGTCGGGACAGCGGGGGGGGTGCCGAAGCTTTCTTT

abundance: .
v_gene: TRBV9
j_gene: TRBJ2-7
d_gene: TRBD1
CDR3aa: CASSAGTGTYEQYF
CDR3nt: TGTGCCAGCAGCGCCGGGACAGGGACCTACGAGCAGTACTTC

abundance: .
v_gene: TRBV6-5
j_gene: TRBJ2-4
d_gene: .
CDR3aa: CASRDGLAKNIQYF
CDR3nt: TGTGCCAGCAGAGACGGCCTAGCCAAAAACATTCAGTACTTC

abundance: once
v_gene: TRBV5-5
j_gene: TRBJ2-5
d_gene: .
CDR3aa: CASSLSFLETQYF
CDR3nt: TGTGCCAGCAGCTTGTCTTTCCTTGAGACCCAGTACTTC

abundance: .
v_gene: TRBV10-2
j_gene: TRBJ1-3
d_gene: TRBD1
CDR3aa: CASSESEQGVSGNTIYF
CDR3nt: TGCGCCAGCAGTGAGTCGGAACAGGGGGTCTCTGGAAACACCATATATTTT

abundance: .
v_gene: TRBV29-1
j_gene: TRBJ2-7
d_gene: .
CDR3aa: CSVETDTYEQYF
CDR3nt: TGCAGCGTTGAAACAGACACCTACGAGCAGTACTTC

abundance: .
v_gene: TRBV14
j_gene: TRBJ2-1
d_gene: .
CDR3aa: CASSLLGGAYNEQFF
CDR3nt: TGTGCCAGCAGCCTGCTCGGGGGCGCCTACAATGAGCAGTTCTTC

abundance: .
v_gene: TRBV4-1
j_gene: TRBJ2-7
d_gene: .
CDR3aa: CASSRTSSDSYEQYF
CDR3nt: TGCGCCAGCAGCCGAACTAGCTCTGACTCCTACGAGCAGTACTTC

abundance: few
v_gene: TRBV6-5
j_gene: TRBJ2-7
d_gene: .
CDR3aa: CASATDSYEQYF
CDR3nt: TGTGCCAGCGCAACAGACTCCTACGAGCAGTACTTC

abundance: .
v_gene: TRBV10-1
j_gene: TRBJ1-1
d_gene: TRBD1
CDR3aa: CASTGQGSTEAFF
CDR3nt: TGCGCCAGCACGGGACAGGGGTCCACTGAAGCTTTCTTT

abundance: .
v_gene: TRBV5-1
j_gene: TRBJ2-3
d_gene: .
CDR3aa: CASSFDQRDTQYF
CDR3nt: TGCGCCAGCAGCTTCGACCAGAGGGATACGCAGTATTTT

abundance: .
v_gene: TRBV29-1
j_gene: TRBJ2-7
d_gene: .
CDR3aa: CSVTSSSYEQYF
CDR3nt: TGCAGCGTTACCTCGAGCTCCTACGAGCAGTACTTC

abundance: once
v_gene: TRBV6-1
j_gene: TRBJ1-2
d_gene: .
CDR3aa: CASSEQGGVYGYTF
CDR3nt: TGTGCCAGCAGTGAACAGGGAGGGGTCTATGGCTACACCTTC

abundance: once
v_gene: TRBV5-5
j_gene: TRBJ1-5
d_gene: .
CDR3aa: CASSLEVVGANQPQHF
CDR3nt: TGTGCCAGCAGCTTGGAGGTTGTAGGGGCCAATCAGCCCCAGCATTTT

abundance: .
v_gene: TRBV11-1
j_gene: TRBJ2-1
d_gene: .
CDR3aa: CASSSALQVSEQFF
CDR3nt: TGTGCCAGCAGCTCAGCACTCCAGGTCAGTGAGCAGTTCTTC

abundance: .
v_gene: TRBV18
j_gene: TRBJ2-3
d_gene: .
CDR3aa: CASSPFTDTQYF
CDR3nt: TGTGCCAGCTCCCCCTTTACAGATACGCAGTATTTT

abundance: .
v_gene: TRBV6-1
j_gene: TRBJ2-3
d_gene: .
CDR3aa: CASSEAPPGLRRRDTQYF
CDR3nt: TGTGCCAGCAGTGAAGCCCCCCCGGGACTCAGACGCAGGGATACGCAGTATTTT

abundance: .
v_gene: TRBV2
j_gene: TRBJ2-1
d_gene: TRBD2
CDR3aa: CASSAKGTSGSNEQFF
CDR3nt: TGTGCCAGCAGCGCGAAAGGGACTAGCGGGAGCAATGAGCAGTTCTTC